Listed below are T cell receptor beta chains from one sample, sequenced in a study of T cell responses to AZD1222 COVID-19 vaccine. TCRdb's table, derived via immunoSEQ multiplex PCR, lists solely in-frame clones and lacks some. The sample includes tens of thousands of clones, about 87% of them seen just once. The material was peripheral blood, obtained on day 0 of AZD1222 vaccination. The receptors stem from an adult in good health. Both conserved end residues are part of each CDR3. Each record gives: D gene, V gene, J gene, clone size, CDR3 protein, CDR3 DNA. D genes are given only for firm matches. Size is omitted from some rows. Given values are once, few, many or a class for expanded clones.

NA	TRBV20-1	TRBJ1-2	NA	CSAARAGGYTF	TGCAGTGCCGCGAGGGCGGGCGGCTACACCTTC
NA	TRBV18	TRBJ2-1	NA	CASCPRDHNEQFF	TGTGCCAGCTGCCCCCGGGACCACAATGAGCAGTTCTTC
NA	TRBV18	TRBJ2-7	NA	CASSPPGRMYEQYF	TGTGCCAGCTCACCGCCGGGACGGATGTACGAGCAGTACTTC
NA	TRBV12-3/TRBV12-4	TRBJ2-7	NA	CASSPRGSEQYF	TGTGCCAGCAGTCCTAGGGGCTCCGAGCAGTACTTC
NA	TRBV5-1	TRBJ1-3	NA	CASSLSTLGMTGNTIYF	TGCGCCAGCAGCTTGTCTACCCTAGGGATGACTGGAAACACCATATATTTT
NA	TRBV12-3/TRBV12-4	TRBJ2-1	NA	CASSLEWTEQFF	TGTGCCAGCAGTTTAGAGTGGACTGAGCAGTTCTTC
NA	TRBV15	TRBJ1-1	NA	CATSRDPRGRTNTEAFF	TGTGCCACCAGCAGAGATCCCAGGGGCCGTACTAACACTGAAGCTTTCTTT
NA	TRBV5-4	TRBJ1-2	NA	CASSLDVYGYTF	TGTGCCAGCAGCCTGGACGTCTATGGCTACACCTTC
NA	TRBV6-1	TRBJ1-4	NA	CASSELAGVLFF	TGTGCCAGCAGTGAACTCGCAGGGGTACTGTTTTTT
NA	TRBV5-5	TRBJ1-5	NA	CASRETPSGDQPQHF	TGTGCCAGCAGGGAAACACCGTCGGGTGATCAGCCCCAGCATTTT
NA	TRBV2	TRBJ2-3	NA	CASSSQGTSTDTQYF	TGTGCCAGCAGTTCACAGGGGACTAGCACAGATACGCAGTATTTT
NA	TRBV5-6	TRBJ1-2	NA	CASSSQGGLGGYTF	TGTGCCAGCAGCTCTCAGGGCGGCTTAGGAGGCTACACCTTC
NA	TRBV10-2	TRBJ1-5	NA	CASRETGSNQPQHF	TGCGCCAGCAGAGAGACGGGGAGCAATCAGCCCCAGCATTTT
NA	TRBV6-5	TRBJ1-6	NA	CASSYGMSSYNSPLHF	TGTGCCAGCAGTTACGGCATGAGCTCCTATAATTCACCCCTCCACTTT
TRBD1	TRBV6-5	TRBJ1-2	NA	CASSVTGFNGYTF	TGTGCCAGCAGCGTGACAGGGTTTAATGGCTACACCTTC
NA	TRBV27	TRBJ2-1	NA	CASSLSWGPYNEQFF	TGTGCCAGCAGCCTCTCGTGGGGCCCGTACAATGAGCAGTTCTTC
NA	TRBV6-5	TRBJ1-1	NA	CASSFQETRANTEAFF	TGTGCCAGCAGTTTCCAGGAAACCCGTGCTAACACTGAAGCTTTCTTT
NA	TRBV27	TRBJ1-5	NA	CASSFEGQPQHF	TGTGCCAGCAGTTTCGAGGGGCAGCCCCAGCATTTT
NA	TRBV7-2	TRBJ1-5	once	CASSSRVNQPQHF	TGTGCCAGCAGTTCCAGGGTGAATCAGCCCCAGCATTTT
NA	TRBV10-3	TRBJ1-3	NA	CAIRMTGGNTIYF	TGTGCCATCAGGATGACGGGGGGAAACACCATATATTTT
NA	TRBV6-5	TRBJ1-2	NA	CASRAGTNNYGYTF	TGTGCCAGCAGGGCCGGGACAAATAACTATGGCTACACCTTC
NA	TRBV19	TRBJ2-7	NA	CASSIQNGGLNEQYF	TGTGCCAGTAGTATCCAAAATGGGGGTCTGAACGAGCAGTACTTC
NA	TRBV7-9	TRBJ1-5	few	CASSRQENQPQHF	TGTGCCAGCAGCCGTCAGGAGAATCAGCCCCAGCATTTT
NA	TRBV5-1	TRBJ1-5	NA	CASRSWSSNQPQHF	TGCGCCAGCAGGAGTTGGAGCAGCAATCAGCCCCAGCATTTT
TRBD2	TRBV7-6	TRBJ2-2	NA	CASSSALGLAGNTGELFF	TGTGCCAGCAGCTCGGCCTTGGGACTAGCGGGGAACACCGGGGAGCTGTTTTTT
NA	TRBV18	TRBJ2-1	NA	CASSLNPQGTEQFF	TGTGCCAGCTCACTTAACCCTCAGGGGACTGAGCAGTTCTTC
NA	TRBV6-1	TRBJ1-1	NA	CASSEVGGGAEAFF	TGTGCCAGCAGTGAAGTGGGGGGTGGAGCTGAAGCTTTCTTT
NA	TRBV19	TRBJ1-3	NA	CASSRQRYSGNTIYF	TGTGCCAGTAGTAGACAAAGGTACTCTGGAAACACCATATATTTT
NA	TRBV7-3	TRBJ2-1	NA	CASSLIRVYNEQFF	TGTGCCAGCAGCTTAATTCGCGTGTACAATGAGCAGTTCTTC
TRBD1	TRBV14	TRBJ1-3	NA	CASSYDRGVRGNTIYF	TGTGCCAGCAGCTACGACAGGGGTGTCCGGGGAAACACCATATATTTT
TRBD1	TRBV18	TRBJ2-1	NA	CASSEGTGGFDEQFF	TGTGCCAGCTCCGAAGGGACAGGGGGGTTCGATGAGCAGTTCTTC
TRBD1	TRBV11-2	TRBJ1-1	NA	CASSGPRWTGSLMNTEAFF	TGTGCCAGCAGCGGCCCCCGGTGGACAGGCTCCCTAATGAACACTGAAGCTTTCTTT
TRBD1	TRBV6-5	TRBJ1-1	NA	CASSSGQGGTEAFF	TGTGCCAGCAGTTCCGGACAGGGGGGCACTGAAGCTTTCTTT
TRBD2	TRBV18	TRBJ2-7	NA	CASSPGLAGGYEQYF	TGTGCCAGCTCACCAGGACTAGCGGGGGGTTACGAGCAGTACTTC
TRBD1	TRBV2	TRBJ2-1	NA	CASSRDRGANEQFF	TGTGCCAGCAGTAGGGACAGGGGAGCCAATGAGCAGTTCTTC
NA	TRBV18	TRBJ1-4	NA	CASSPMSVEKLFF	TGTGCCAGCTCACCGATGTCCGTTGAAAAACTGTTTTTT
TRBD1	TRBV5-1	TRBJ1-2	NA	CASSPGTGVEGYTF	TGCGCCAGCAGCCCAGGGACAGGGGTTGAAGGCTACACCTTC
TRBD1	TRBV5-6	TRBJ1-2	NA	CASRGTGDYGYTF	TGTGCCAGCAGGGGGACAGGGGACTATGGCTACACCTTC
NA	TRBV29-1	TRBJ2-2	NA	CSVEPRGTGELFF	TGCAGCGTTGAACCCAGGGGCACCGGGGAGCTGTTTTTT
NA	TRBV7-2	TRBJ2-7	few	CASSLAIGSSYEQYF	TGTGCCAGCAGCTTAGCGATCGGCAGCTCCTACGAGCAGTACTTC
NA	TRBV25-1	TRBJ2-4	NA	CAAQGGNIQYF	TGTGCCGCCCAGGGAGGAAACATTCAGTACTTC